This T cell receptor (beta chain) originates from a study of CD8+CD57+ T cells in acquired aplastic anemia. All sequencing subjects had displayed CD8+CD57+ cell expansion on flow cytometry. Germline V gene data show CDR1 as SNHLY and CDR2 as FYNNEI. This CDR3 is 14 amino acids long. V lost 2 bases and J lost 8; bases outside the gene matches: 4. According to the study, genomic DNA was the template for TCR beta VDJ and CDR3 profiling. TCRdb redid the calling of the reads with MiXCR, one entry per CDR3 protein. The repertoire has fewer than 200,000 distinct CDR3 sequences, 71% of them found once; the top ten carry 40% to 60%.

This chain links TRBV2 with TRBJ1-2, with 11 bases identical to TRBD1. The source of this sequence is a human donor with aplastic anemia. Sequencing input: sorted CD4+, CD8+, or CD8+CD57+ T cells (not recorded which) from PBMCs. The CDR3 DNA reads TGTGCCAGCAGTGAATCGGGACAGGGGGAGGGCTACACCTTC. It translates to CASSESGQGEGYTF.